This TCR beta chain stems from a study of T-cell memory formation after mild COVID-19. Each CDR3 protein gets one entry after TCRdb re-called the 5' RACE reads with MiXCR. The sample has 300,000 to 400,000 distinct CDR3 sequences, more than 15% seen once. In this sample, this clonotype turned up a few times. CDR1 DFQATT and CDR2 SNEGSKA come from the germline V gene (reference sequence). The CDR3 contains 15 residues. This clonotype was obtained from a man aged 18 to 30 who had mild COVID-19 (a few samples of this study predate the infection). Cell type and time point are not known. The gene calls are TRBV20-1 and TRBJ1-1; 9 nucleotides align to TRBD1. Sequencing used PBMCs or a T cell subset sorted from them (not recorded which). The CDR3, as DNA: TGCAGAGTTTCGACAGGGGGAGTAGGGAACACTGAAGCTTTCTTT. Translated, it gives CRVSTGGVGNTEAFF.